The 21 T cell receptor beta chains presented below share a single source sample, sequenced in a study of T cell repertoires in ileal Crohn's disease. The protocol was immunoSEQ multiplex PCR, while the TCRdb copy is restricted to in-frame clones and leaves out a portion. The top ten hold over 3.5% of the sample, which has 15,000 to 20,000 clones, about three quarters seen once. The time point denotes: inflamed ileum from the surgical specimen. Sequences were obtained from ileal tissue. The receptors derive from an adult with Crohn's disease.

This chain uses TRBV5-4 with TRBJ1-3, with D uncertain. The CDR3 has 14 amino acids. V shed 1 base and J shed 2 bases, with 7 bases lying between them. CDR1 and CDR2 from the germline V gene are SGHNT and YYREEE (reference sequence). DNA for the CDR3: TGTGCCAGCAGCTTGAGGGTACCTGGAAACACCATATATTTT. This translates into CASSLRVPGNTIYF.

The CDR3 nucleotides are TGTGCCAGCAGTTACAGGGGTTATTCACCCCTCCACTTT. It specifies CASSYRGYSPLHF. The chain uses TRBV27 and TRBJ1-6; 7 bases are a match to TRBD1. V lost 4 bases and J lost 8; bases outside the gene matches: 2. The germline CDR1 and CDR2 sequences are MNHEY and SMNVEV (reference sequence). This CDR3 is 13 amino acids long.

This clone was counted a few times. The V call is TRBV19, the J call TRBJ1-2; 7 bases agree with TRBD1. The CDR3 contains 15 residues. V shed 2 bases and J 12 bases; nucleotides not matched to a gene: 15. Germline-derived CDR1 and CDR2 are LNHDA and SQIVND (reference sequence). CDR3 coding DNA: TGTGCCAGTAGTATAAGTGAAGGGGGCGCAGGAGCGGACACCTTC. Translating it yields CASSISEGGAGADTF.

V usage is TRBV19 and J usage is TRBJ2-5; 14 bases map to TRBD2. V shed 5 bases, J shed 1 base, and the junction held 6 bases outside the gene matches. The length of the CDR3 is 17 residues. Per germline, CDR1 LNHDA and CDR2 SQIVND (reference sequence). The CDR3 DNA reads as TGTGCCAGTAGTCCCGGGACTAGCGGGAGAATCCAAGAGACCCAGTACTTC. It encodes CASSPGTSGRIQETQYF.

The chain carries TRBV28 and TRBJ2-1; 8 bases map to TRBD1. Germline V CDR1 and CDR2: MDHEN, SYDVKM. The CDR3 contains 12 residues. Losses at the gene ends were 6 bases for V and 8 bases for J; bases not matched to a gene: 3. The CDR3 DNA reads TGTGCCAGCAGGCCAGGGGGCTATGAGCAGTTCTTC. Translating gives CASRPGGYEQFF.

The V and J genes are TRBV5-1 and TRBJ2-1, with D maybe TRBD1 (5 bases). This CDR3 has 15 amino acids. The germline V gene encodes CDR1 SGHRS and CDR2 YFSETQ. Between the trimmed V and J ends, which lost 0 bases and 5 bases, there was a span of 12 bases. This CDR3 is CASSLGNPGNNEQFF. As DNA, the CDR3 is TGCGCCAGCAGCTTGGGAAATCCAGGGAACAATGAGCAGTTCTTC.

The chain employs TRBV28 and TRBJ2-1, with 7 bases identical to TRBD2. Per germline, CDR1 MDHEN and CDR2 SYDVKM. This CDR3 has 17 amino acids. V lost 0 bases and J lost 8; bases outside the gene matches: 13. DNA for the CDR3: TGTGCCAGCAGTTTATGGGGGGTTGCGGGAGTTGTCGATGAGCAGTTCTTC. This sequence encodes CASSLWGVAGVVDEQFF.

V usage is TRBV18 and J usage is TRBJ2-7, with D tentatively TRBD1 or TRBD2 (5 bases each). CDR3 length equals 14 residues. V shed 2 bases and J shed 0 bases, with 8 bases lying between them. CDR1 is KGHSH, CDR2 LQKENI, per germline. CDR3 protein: CASSPSGSSYEQYF. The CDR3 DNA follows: TGTGCCAGCTCACCATCAGGGAGCTCCTACGAGCAGTACTTC. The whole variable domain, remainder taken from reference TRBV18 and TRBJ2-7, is NAGVMQNPRHLVRRRGQEARLRCSPMKGHSHVYWYRQLPEEGLKFMVYLQKENIIDESGMPKERFSAEFPKEGPSILRIQQVVRGDSAAYFCASSPSGSSYEQYFGPGTRLTVT.

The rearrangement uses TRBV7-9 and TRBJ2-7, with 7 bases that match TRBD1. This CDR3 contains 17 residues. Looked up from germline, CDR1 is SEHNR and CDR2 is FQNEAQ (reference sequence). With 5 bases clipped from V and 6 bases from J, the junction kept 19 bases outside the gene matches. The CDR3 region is CASSVSRTGVPVGEQYF. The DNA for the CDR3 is TGTGCCAGCAGCGTCTCGAGGACAGGCGTCCCGGTAGGCGAGCAGTACTTC.

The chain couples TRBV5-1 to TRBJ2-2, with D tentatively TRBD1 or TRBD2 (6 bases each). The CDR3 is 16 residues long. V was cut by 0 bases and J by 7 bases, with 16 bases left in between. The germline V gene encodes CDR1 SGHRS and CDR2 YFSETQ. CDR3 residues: CASSLVRGPSVGELFF. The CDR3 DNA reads TGCGCCAGCAGCTTGGTTCGGGGGCCTAGCGTCGGGGAGCTGTTTTTT. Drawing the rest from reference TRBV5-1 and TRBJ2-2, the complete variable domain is KAGVTQTPRYLIKTRGQQVTLSCSPISGHRSVSWYQQTPGQGLQFLFEYFSETQRNKGNFPGRFSGRQFSNSRSEMNVSTLELGDSALYLCASSLVRGPSVGELFFGEGSRLTVL.

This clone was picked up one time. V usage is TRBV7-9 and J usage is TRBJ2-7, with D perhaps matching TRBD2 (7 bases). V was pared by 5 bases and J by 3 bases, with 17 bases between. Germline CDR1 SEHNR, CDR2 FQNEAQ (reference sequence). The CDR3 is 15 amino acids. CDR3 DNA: TGTGCCAGCAGCCCCGTTGGGGGGGCCTTCTACGAGCAGTACTTC. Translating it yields CASSPVGGAFYEQYF.

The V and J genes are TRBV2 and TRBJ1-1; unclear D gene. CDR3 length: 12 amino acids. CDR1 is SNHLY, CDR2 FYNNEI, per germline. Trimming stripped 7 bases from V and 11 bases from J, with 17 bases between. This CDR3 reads CASTTFGEGAFF. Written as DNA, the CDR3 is TGTGCCAGCACGACCTTCGGCGAAGGGGCTTTCTTT.

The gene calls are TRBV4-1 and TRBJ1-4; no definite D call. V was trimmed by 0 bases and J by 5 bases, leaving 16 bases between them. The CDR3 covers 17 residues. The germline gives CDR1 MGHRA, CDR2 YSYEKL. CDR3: CASSQDESGLGNEKLFF. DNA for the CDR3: TGCGCCAGCAGCCAAGATGAGTCGGGCCTCGGGAATGAAAAACTGTTTTTT.

CDR3 amino acids: CASSFVTGGISSYEQYF. The CDR3 bases are TGTGCCAGCAGTTTTGTGACAGGGGGCATTAGCTCCTACGAGCAGTACTTC. This sequence joins TRBV27 and TRBJ2-7; TRBD1 agrees at 10 bases. Trimming at V came to 3 bases and at J to 0 bases, leaving 8 bases not matched to a gene. Germline V CDR1 and CDR2: MNHEY, SMNVEV (reference sequence). This CDR3 is 17 amino acids long.

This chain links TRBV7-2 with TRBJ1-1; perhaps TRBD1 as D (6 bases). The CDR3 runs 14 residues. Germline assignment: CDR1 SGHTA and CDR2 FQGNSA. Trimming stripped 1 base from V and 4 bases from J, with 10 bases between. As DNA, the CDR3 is TGTGCCAGCAGCTTAGTCCTGGGGGCCACTGAAGCTTTCTTT. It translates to CASSLVLGATEAFF.

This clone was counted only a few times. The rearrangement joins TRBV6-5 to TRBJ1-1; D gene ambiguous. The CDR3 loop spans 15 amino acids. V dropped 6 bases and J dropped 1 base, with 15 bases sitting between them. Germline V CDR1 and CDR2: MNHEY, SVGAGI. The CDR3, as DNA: TGTGCCAGCAGAGGACCAGGCAGTAGGAACACTGAAGCTTTCTTT. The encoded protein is CASRGPGSRNTEAFF.

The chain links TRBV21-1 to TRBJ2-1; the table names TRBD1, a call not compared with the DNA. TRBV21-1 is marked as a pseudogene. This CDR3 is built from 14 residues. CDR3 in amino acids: CASRKRTGMDEQFF. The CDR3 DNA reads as TGTGCCAGCAGGAAAAGGACAGGGATGGATGAGCAGTTCTTC.

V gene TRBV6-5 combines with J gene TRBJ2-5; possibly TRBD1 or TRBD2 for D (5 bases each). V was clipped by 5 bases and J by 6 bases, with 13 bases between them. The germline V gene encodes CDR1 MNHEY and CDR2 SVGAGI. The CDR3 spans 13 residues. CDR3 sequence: CASSRGDLKTQYF. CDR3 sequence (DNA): TGTGCCAGCAGTCGAGGGGATCTGAAGACCCAGTACTTC.

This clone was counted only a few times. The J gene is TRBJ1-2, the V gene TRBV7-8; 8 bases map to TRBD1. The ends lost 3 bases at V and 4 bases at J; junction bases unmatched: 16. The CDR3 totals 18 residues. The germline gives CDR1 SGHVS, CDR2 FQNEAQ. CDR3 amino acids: CASSFSGGTGREAYGYTF. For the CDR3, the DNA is TGTGCCAGCAGCTTTTCGGGAGGGACAGGCAGGGAGGCCTATGGCTACACCTTC.

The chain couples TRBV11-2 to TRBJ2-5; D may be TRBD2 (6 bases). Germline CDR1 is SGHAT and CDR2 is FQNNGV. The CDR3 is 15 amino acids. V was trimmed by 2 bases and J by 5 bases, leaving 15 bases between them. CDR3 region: CASSLQGNAGETQYF. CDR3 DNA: TGTGCCAGCAGCTTACAGGGCAACGCGGGGGAGACCCAGTACTTC.

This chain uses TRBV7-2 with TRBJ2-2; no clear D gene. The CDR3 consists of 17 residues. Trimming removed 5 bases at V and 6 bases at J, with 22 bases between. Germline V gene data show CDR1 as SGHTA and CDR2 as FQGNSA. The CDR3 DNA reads TGTGCCAGCAGCCCACTCCCGGGTAACATTAACGCCGGGGAGCTGTTTTTT. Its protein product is CASSPLPGNINAGELFF. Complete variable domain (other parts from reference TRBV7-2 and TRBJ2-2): GAGVSQSPSNKVTEKGKDVELRCDPISGHTALYWYRQSLGQGLEFLIYFQGNSAPDKSGLPSDRFSAERTGGSVSTLTIQRTQQEDSAVYLCASSPLPGNINAGELFFGEGSRLTVL.